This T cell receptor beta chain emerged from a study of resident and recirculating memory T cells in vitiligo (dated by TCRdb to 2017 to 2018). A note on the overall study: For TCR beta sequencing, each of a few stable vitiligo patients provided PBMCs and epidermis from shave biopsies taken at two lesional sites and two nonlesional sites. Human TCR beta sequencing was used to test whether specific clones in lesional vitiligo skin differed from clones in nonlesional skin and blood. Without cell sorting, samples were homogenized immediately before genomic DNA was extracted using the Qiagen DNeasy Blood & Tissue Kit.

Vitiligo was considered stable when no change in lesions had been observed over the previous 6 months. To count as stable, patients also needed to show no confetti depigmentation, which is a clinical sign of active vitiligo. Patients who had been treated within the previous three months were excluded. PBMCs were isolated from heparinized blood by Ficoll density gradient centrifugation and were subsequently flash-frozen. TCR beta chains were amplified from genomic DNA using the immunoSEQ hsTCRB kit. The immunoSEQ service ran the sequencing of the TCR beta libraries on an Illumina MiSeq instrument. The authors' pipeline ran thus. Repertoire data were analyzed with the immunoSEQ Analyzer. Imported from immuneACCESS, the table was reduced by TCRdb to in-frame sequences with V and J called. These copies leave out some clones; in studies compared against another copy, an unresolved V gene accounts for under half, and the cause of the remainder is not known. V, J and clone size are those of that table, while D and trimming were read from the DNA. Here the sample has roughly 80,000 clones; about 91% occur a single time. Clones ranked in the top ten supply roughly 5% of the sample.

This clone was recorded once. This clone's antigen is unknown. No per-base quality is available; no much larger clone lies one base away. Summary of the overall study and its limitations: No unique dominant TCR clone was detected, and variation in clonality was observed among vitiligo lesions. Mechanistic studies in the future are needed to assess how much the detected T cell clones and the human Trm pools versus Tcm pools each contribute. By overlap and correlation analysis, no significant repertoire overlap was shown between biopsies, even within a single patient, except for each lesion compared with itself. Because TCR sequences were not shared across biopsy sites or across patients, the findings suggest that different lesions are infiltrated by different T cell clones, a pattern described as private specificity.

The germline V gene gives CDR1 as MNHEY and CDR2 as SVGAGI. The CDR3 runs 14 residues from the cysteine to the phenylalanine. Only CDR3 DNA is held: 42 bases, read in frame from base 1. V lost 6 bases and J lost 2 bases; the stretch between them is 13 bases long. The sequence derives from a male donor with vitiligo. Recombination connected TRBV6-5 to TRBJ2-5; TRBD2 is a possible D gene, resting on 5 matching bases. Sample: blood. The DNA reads TGTGCCAGCAGCAGCGGACCGAATCAAGAGACCCAGTACTTC. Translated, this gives CASSSGPNQETQYF.